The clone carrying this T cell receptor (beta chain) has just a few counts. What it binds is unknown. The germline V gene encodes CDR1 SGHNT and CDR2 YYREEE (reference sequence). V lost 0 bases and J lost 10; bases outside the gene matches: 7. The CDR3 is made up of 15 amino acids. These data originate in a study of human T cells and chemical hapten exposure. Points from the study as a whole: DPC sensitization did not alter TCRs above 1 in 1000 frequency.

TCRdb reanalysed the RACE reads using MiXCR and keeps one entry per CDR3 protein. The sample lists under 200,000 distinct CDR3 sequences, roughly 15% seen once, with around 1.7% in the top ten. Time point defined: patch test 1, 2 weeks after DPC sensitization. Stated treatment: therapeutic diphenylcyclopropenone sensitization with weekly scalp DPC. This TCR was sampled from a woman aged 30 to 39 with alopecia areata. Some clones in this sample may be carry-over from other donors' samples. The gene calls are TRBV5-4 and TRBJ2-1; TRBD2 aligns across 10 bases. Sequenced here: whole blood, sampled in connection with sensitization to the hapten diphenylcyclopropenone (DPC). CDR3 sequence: CASSLAVLAGREQFF. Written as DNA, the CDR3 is TGTGCCAGCAGCTTGGCCGTACTAGCGGGACGGGAGCAGTTCTTC. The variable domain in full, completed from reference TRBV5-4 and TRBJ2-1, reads ETGVTQSPTHLIKTRGQQVTLRCSSQSGHNTVSWYQQALGQGPQFIFQYYREEENGRGNFPPRFSGLQFPNYSSELNVNALELDDSALYLCASSLAVLAGREQFFGPGTRLTVL.